A selection of T cell receptor beta chains follows, all from one sample in a study of blood T cell repertoires in COVID-19. Some clones are missing from TCRdb's copy, which holds only in-frame ones; the method was immunoSEQ multiplex PCR. The sample shows 120,000 or so clones, about 88% of them seen only once. Sequencing was done on a sample of peripheral blood. These receptors were obtained from a woman older than 75 with acute or convalescent COVID-19. Each CDR3 is given without its conserved first and last residue.

CDR3: ASSVSGASGFYEQY
J: TRBJ2-7
length: 14
V: TRBV7-2

CDR3: ASSPEGSGNTIY
J: TRBJ1-3
length: 12
V: TRBV18

CDR3: ASIPAGTSGAPTDTQY
J: TRBJ2-3
length: 16
V: TRBV5-1

CDR3: ASSPPSEANTIY
J: TRBJ1-3
length: 12
V: TRBV18

CDR3: ASSEQQGNQPQH
J: TRBJ1-5
length: 12
V: TRBV6-1

CDR3: ASSSRGSYNEQF
J: TRBJ2-1
length: 12
V: TRBV7-3

CDR3: ASSPHTGGGGNTIY
J: TRBJ1-3
length: 14
V: TRBV5-1

CDR3: ASSLDGGSYNEQF
J: TRBJ2-1
length: 13
V: TRBV7-2

CDR3: ASSPQGAGTEAF
J: TRBJ1-1
length: 12
V: TRBV4-1

CDR3: ASSLDRDSPLH
J: TRBJ1-6
length: 11
V: TRBV11-2

CDR3: ATTGAGNTIY
J: TRBJ1-3
length: 10
V: TRBV25-1

CDR3: ASSHLASGANVLT
J: TRBJ2-6
length: 13
V: TRBV3-1/TRBV3-2

CDR3: ASSLDGLTGVEQY
J: TRBJ2-7
length: 13
V: TRBV7-6

CDR3: ASSVLAGVTYEQY
J: TRBJ2-7
length: 13
V: TRBV9

CDR3: ASSLRTGGEQY
J: TRBJ2-7
length: 11
V: TRBV12-3/TRBV12-4

CDR3: ASSQAGTSYGYT
J: TRBJ1-2
length: 12
V: TRBV3-1/TRBV3-2